This passage covers 5 T cell receptor beta chains from one sample sequenced in a study of PD-1 blockade in classical Hodgkin lymphoma. Exposure to brentuximab vedotin varied, and each patient had relapsed following autologous stem cell transplantation. The data were produced by immunoSEQ multiplex PCR, yet TCRdb's version contains in-frame clones alone and is incomplete. Of some 15,000 clones detected, 81% appear once; the ten largest clones hold about 24%. Specimen: peripheral blood mononuclear cells (PBMCs), collected at baseline. These receptor sequences come from a human donor with classical Hodgkin lymphoma.

The chain carries TRBV10-3 and TRBJ2-1; D possibly corresponds to TRBD1 (5 bases). The CDR3 runs to 14 residues. Germline CDR1 and CDR2: ENHRY and SYGVKD. V was pared by 3 bases and J by 6 bases, with 12 bases between. CDR3 loop: CAISDRGGSNEQFF. CDR3 in DNA: TGTGCCATCAGTGATAGGGGTGGGTCCAATGAGCAGTTCTTC.

V gene TRBV5-1 combines with J gene TRBJ2-7; no reliable D call. Trimming took 3 bases from V and 1 from J, leaving 11 bases between them. Germline assignment: CDR1 SGHRS and CDR2 YFSETQ. The CDR3 extends over 14 amino acids. CDR3 bases: TGCGCCAGCAGCTGGGCTACAGAATCCTACGAGCAGTACTTC. Its protein product is CASSWATESYEQYF. The complete variable domain, with remaining parts taken from reference TRBV5-1 and TRBJ2-7, reads KAGVTQTPRYLIKTRGQQVTLSCSPISGHRSVSWYQQTPGQGLQFLFEYFSETQRNKGNFPGRFSGRQFSNSRSEMNVSTLELGDSALYLCASSWATESYEQYFGPGTRLTVT.

This CDR3 is CASSLGAVNTEAFF. In DNA form, the CDR3 reads TGTGCCAGCAGCTTAGGGGCGGTAAACACTGAAGCTTTCTTT. The chain carries TRBV11-2 and TRBJ1-1; unclear D gene. Per the germline V gene, CDR1 is SGHAT and CDR2 is FQNNGV. V gave up 1 base and J gave up 2 bases, with 8 bases separating them. The CDR3 length is 14 residues.

The CDR3 protein is CSAGDRGNEQFF. As DNA, the CDR3 is TGCAGCGCTGGGGACAGGGGCAATGAGCAGTTCTTC. The chain combines TRBV29-1 with TRBJ2-1; 10 nucleotides align to TRBD1. Germline loops: CDR1 SQVTM, CDR2 ANQGSEA. With 7 bases clipped from V and 6 bases from J, the junction kept 3 bases outside the gene matches. The CDR3 spans 12 residues.

In its sample, this clone was seen once. For the CDR3, the DNA is TGTGCCACCAGCAGAGGTAGGCAGGGGGACAACTATGGCTACACCTTC. This codes for CATSRGRQGDNYGYTF. V and J are TRBV15 and TRBJ1-2; 7 nucleotides agree with TRBD1. The germline CDR1 and CDR2 sequences are LNHNV and YYDKDF (reference sequence). The V gene end was trimmed by 1 base and the J gene end by 2 bases; junction bases not matched to a gene: 7. The CDR3 extends over 16 amino acids.